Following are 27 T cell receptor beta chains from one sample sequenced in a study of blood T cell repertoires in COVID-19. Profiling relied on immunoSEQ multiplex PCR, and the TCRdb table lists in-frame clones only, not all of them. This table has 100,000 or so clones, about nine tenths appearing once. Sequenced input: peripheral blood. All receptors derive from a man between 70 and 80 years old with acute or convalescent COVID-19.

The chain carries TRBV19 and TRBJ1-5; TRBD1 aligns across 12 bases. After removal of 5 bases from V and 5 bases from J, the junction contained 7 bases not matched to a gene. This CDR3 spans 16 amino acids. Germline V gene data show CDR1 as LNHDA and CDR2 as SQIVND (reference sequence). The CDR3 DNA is TGTGCCAGTAGTCCCCTCCGGGACAGGGGGCATCAGCCCCAGCATTTT. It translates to CASSPLRDRGHQPQHF.

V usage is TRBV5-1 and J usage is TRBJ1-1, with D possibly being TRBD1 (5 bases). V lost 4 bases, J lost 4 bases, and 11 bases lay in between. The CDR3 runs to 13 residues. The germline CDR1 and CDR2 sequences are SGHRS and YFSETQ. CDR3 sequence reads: CASSPEGFTEAFF. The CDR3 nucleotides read TGCGCCAGCAGCCCGGAGGGGTTCACTGAAGCTTTCTTT. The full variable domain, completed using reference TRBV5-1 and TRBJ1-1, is KAGVTQTPRYLIKTRGQQVTLSCSPISGHRSVSWYQQTPGQGLQFLFEYFSETQRNKGNFPGRFSGRQFSNSRSEMNVSTLELGDSALYLCASSPEGFTEAFFGQGTRLTVV.

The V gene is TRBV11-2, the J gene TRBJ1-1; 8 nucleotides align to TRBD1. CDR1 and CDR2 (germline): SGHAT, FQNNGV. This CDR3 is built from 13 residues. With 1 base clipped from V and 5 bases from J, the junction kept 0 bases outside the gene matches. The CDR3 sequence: CASSLGQGTEAFF. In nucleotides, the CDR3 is TGTGCCAGCAGCTTAGGACAGGGGACTGAAGCTTTCTTT.

In nucleotides, the CDR3 is TGTGCCAGCAGCTTAGTGGGGACAGGGGCCTACGAGCAGTACTTC. Encoded protein: CASSLVGTGAYEQYF. The chain employs TRBV11-3 and TRBJ2-7, with TRBD1 identical over 10 bases. The CDR3 length is 15 residues. The V and J ends lost 1 base and 2 bases, in that order; junction bases with no gene match: 2. Germline CDR1 and CDR2: SGHNT and YENEEA.

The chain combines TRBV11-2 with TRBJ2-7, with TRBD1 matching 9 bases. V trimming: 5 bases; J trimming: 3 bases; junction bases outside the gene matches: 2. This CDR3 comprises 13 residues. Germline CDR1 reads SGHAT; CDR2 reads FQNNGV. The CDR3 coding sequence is TGTGCCAGCAGCAAGACAGGGGGCTACGAGCAGTACTTC. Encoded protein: CASSKTGGYEQYF.

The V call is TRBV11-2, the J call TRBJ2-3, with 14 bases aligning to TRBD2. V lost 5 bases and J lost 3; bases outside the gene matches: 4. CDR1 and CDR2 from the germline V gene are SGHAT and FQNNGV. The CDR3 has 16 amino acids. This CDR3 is CASSPGLAGVTDTQYF. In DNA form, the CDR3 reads TGTGCCAGCAGCCCGGGACTAGCGGGAGTGACAGATACGCAGTATTTT.

The CDR3 is CASSQGQPDNSPLHF. The CDR3 DNA follows: TGTGCCAGCAGCCAAGGACAGCCAGATAATTCACCCCTCCACTTT. The rearrangement links TRBV4-2 to TRBJ1-6; tentative D call: TRBD1 (5 bases). Germline values: CDR1 LGHNA, CDR2 YNFKEQ. Trimming pared 1 base from V and 5 bases from J, leaving 9 bases between. The CDR3 is 15 residues long.

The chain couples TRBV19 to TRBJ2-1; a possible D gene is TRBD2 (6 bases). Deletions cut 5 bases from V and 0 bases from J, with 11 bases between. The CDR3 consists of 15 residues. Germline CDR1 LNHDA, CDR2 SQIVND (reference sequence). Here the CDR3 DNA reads TGTGCCAGTAGTTGGGACTGGAGCTCCTACAATGAGCAGTTCTTC. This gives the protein CASSWDWSSYNEQFF.

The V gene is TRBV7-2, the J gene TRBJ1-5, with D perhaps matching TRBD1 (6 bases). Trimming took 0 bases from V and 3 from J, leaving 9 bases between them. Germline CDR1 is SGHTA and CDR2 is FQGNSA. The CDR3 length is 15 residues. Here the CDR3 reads CASSLAGHLNQPQHF. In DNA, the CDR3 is TGTGCCAGCAGCTTAGCGGGACACCTCAATCAGCCCCAGCATTTT.

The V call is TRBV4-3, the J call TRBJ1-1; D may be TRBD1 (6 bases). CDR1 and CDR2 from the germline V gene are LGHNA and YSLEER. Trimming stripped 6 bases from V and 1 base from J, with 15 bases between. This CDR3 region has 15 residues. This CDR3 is CASSGWGRGNTEAFF. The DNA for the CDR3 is TGCGCCAGCAGTGGGTGGGGGCGCGGGAACACTGAAGCTTTCTTT.

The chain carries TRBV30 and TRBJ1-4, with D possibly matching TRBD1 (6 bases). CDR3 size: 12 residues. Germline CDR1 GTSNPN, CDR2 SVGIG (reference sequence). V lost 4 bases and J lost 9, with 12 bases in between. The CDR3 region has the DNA TGTGCCTGGACCTTAACAGGGAAAAAACTGTTTTTT. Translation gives CAWTLTGKKLFF.

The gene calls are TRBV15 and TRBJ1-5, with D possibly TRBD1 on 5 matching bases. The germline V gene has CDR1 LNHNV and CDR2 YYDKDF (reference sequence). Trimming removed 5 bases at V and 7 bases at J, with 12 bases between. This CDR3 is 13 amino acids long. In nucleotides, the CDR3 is TGTGCCACCAGCGGGGGAGGGAGCCAGCCCCAGCATTTT. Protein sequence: CATSGGGSQPQHF.

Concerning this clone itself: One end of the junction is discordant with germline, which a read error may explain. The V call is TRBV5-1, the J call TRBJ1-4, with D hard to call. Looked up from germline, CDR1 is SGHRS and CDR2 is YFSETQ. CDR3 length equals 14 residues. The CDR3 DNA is TGCGCCAGCAGATTGGGAGAGAGTATGGAAAAACTGTTTTTT. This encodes CASRLGESMEKLFF.

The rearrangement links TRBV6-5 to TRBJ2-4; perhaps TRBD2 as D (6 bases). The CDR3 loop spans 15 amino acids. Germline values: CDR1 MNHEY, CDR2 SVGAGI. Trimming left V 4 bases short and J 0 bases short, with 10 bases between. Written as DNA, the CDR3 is TGTGCCAGCAGTTCGGCGGGGCTAGCCAAAAACATTCAGTACTTC. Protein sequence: CASSSAGLAKNIQYF.

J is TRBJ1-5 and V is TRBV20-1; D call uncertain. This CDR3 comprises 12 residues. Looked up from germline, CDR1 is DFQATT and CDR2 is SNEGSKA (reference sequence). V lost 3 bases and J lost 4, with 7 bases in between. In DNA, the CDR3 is TGCAGTGCTAGTAGCTCGAATCAGCCCCAGCATTTT. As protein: CSASSSNQPQHF.

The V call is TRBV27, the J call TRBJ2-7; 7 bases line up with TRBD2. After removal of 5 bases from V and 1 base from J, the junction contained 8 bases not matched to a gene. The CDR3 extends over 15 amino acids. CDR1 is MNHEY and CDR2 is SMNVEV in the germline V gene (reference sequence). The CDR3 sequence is CASSASRELSYEQYF. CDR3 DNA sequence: TGTGCCAGCAGTGCATCGCGGGAGTTATCCTACGAGCAGTACTTC.

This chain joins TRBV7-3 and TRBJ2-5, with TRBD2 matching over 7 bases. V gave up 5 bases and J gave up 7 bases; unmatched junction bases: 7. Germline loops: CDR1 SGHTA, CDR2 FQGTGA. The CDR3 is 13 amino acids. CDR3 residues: CASSTGLDGTQYF. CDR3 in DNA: TGTGCCAGCAGCACCGGACTAGACGGGACCCAGTACTTC.

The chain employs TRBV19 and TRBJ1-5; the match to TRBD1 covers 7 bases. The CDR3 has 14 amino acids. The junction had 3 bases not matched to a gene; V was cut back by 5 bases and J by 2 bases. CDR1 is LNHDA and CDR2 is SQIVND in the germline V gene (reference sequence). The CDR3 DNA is TGTGCCAGTAGTTGGACAGGAGGCAATCAGCCCCAGCATTTT. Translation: CASSWTGGNQPQHF.

Here the CDR3 reads CASSFLLAGALPYEQYF. The CDR3 DNA follows: TGTGCCAGCAGCTTCTTACTAGCGGGAGCCCTACCCTACGAGCAGTACTTC. The V gene is TRBV11-2, the J gene TRBJ2-7; 11 bases are shared with TRBD2. The J segment lost 2 bases and the V segment lost 3 bases, leaving 9 bases of the junction unmatched. The germline gives CDR1 SGHAT, CDR2 FQNNGV. CDR3 length: 17 amino acids.

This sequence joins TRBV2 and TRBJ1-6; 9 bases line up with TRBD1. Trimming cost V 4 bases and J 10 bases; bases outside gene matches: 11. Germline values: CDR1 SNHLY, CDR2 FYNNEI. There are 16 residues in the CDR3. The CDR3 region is CASSAAGTGNVSPLHF. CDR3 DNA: TGTGCCAGCAGTGCGGCCGGGACAGGGAACGTATCACCCCTCCACTTT. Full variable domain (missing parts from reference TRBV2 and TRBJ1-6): EPEVTQTPSHQVTQMGQEVILRCVPISNHLYFYWYRQILGQKVEFLVSFYNNEISEKSEIFDDQFSVERPDGSNFTLKIRSTKLEDSAMYFCASSAAGTGNVSPLHFGNGTRLTVT.

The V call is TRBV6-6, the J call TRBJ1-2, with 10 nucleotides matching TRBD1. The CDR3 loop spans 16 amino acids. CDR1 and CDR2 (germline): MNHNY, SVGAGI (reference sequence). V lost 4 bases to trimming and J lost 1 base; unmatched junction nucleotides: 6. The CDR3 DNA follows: TGTGCCAGCAGTTTCCCGACAGGGGGCCTTAACTATGGCTACACCTTC. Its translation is CASSFPTGGLNYGYTF.

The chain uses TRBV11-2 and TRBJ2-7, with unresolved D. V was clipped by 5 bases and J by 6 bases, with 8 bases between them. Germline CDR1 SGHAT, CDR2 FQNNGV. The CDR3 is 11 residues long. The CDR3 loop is CASSLSSEQYF. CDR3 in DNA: TGTGCCAGCAGCCTCAGTTCCGAGCAGTACTTC.

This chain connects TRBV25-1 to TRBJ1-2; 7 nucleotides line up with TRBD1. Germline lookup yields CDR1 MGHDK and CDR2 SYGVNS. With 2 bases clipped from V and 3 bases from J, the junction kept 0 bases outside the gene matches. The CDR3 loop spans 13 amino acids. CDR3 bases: TGTGCCAGCAGTGAAGGACAGGACTATGGCTACACCTTC. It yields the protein CASSEGQDYGYTF.

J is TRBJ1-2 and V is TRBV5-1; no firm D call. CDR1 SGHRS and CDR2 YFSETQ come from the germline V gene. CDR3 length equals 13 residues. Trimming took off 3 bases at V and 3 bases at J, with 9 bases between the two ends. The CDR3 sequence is CASSSGNDYGYTF. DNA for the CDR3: TGCGCCAGCAGCTCCGGGAACGACTATGGCTACACCTTC.

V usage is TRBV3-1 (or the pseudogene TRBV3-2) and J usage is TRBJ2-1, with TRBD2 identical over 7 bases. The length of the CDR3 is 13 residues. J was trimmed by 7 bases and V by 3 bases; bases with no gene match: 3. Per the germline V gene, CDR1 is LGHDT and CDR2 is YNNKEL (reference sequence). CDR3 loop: CASSHGTTNEQFF. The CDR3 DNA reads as TGTGCCAGCAGCCATGGGACTACGAATGAGCAGTTCTTC.

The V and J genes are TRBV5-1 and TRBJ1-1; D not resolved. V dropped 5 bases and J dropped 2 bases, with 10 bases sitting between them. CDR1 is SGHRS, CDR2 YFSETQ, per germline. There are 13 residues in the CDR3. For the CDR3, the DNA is TGCGCCAGCAGTATCGGGGTAAACACTGAAGCTTTCTTT. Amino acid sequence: CASSIGVNTEAFF.

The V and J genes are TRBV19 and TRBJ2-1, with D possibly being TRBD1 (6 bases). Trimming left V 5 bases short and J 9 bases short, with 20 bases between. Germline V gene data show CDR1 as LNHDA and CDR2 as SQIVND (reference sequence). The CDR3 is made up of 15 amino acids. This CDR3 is CASSGVGRGGIEQFF. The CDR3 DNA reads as TGTGCCAGTAGTGGGGTGGGCAGGGGCGGAATTGAGCAGTTCTTC.